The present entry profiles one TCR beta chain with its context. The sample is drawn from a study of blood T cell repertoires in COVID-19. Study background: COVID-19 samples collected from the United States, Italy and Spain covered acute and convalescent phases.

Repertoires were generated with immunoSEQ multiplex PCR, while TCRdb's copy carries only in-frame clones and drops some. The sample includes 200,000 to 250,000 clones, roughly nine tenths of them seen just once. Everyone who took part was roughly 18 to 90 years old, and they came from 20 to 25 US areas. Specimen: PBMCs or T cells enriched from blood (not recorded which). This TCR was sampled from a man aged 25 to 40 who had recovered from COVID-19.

The CDR3 spells CAWMNSLNTEAFF. For the CDR3, the DNA is TGTGCCTGGATGAACAGCCTGAACACTGAAGCTTTCTTT. V gene TRBV30 combines with J gene TRBJ1-1; D gene uncertain. Trimming removed 4 bases at V and 0 bases at J, with 9 bases between. The CDR3 is 13 residues long. CDR1 and CDR2 from the germline V gene are GTSNPN and SVGIG (reference sequence).